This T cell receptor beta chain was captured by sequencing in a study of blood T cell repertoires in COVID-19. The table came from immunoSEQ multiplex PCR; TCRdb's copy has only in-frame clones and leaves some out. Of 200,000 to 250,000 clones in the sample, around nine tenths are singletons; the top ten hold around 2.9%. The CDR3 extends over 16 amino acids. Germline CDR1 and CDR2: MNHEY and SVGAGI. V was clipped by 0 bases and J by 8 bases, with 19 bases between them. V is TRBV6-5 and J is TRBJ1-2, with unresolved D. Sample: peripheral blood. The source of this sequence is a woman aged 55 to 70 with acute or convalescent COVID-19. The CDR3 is CASSYSIPDWLQGYTF. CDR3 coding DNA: TGTGCCAGCAGTTACTCGATCCCCGACTGGCTTCAGGGCTACACCTTC.